The clone carrying this T cell receptor (beta chain) occurred once. Antigen unknown. Only one base separates this from a far larger clonotype, so it likely reflects a read error. The data stem from a study of prognosis after radiotherapy for stage I lung cancer. Researchers used two-round multiplex PCR to amplify TCR beta CDR3 starting from genomic DNA. First-round PCR used primers specific to each TRBV and TRBJ gene. One entry per CDR3 protein results from TCRdb running MiXCR on the multiplex PCR reads. Of some 13,000 distinct CDR3 sequences detected, 47% appear once; the ten largest clones hold about a quarter. With 3 bases clipped from V and 0 bases from J, the junction kept 1 base outside the gene matches. CDR3 length: 16 residues. Per germline, CDR1 SGDLS and CDR2 YYNGEE. Study-level findings and limits: Frequencies of TRBV and TRBJ gene use reportedly varied by whether patients had metastases.

The rearrangement links TRBV9 to TRBJ2-3; 13 bases match TRBD2. The specimen was PBMCs, collected before or after stereotactic body radiation therapy (not recorded which). The sequence was collected from a donor over 45 with non-small cell lung cancer. Written as DNA, the CDR3 is TGTGCCAGCAGCGGGACTAGCGGGAGAAGCACAGATACGCAGTATTTT. Translated: CASSGTSGRSTDTQYF.